The clone carrying this T cell receptor beta chain was counted at least ten times. As the template, RNA transcripts were used to amplify TCR beta CDR3 regions. HTBI primers served in a first-round RT-PCR, which a second-round multiplex PCR followed. Each CDR3 protein is one row after TCRdb ran MiXCR on the multiplex PCR reads. The sample has hundreds of thousands of distinct CDR3 sequences, approximately 21% seen once; the top ten hold more than 2.5%. Hyperthyroidism patients, all newly diagnosed, had under 2 months' duration and ages of 18 to 65. The sample comes from a study of Graves' ophthalmopathy and Graves' hyperthyroidism. The CDR3 covers 17 residues. Per germline, CDR1 SGHRS and CDR2 YFSETQ. J gave up 4 bases and V 1 base, and 10 bases lay outside the gene matches.

The sequence came from a young woman with stable Graves' hyperthyroidism. The rearrangement uses TRBV5-1 and TRBJ2-7; TRBD2 matches 11 bases. Sequencing was done on a sample of peripheral blood. The CDR3, as DNA: TGCGCCAGCAGCTTGAGAGATAGCGGGAGGGCCTGGTACGAGCAGTACTTC. It translates to CASSLRDSGRAWYEQYF.